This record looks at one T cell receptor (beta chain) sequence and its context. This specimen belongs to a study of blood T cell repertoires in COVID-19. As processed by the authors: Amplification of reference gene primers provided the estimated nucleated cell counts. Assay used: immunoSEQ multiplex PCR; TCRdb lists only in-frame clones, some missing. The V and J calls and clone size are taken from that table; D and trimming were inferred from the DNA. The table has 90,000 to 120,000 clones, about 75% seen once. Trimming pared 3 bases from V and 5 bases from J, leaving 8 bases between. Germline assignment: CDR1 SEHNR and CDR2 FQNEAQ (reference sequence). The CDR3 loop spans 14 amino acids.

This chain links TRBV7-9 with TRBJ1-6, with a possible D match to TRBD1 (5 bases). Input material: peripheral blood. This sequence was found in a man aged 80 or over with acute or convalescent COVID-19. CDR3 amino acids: CASSFDRDNSPLHF. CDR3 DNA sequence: TGTGCCAGCAGCTTCGACAGAGATAATTCACCCCTCCACTTT.